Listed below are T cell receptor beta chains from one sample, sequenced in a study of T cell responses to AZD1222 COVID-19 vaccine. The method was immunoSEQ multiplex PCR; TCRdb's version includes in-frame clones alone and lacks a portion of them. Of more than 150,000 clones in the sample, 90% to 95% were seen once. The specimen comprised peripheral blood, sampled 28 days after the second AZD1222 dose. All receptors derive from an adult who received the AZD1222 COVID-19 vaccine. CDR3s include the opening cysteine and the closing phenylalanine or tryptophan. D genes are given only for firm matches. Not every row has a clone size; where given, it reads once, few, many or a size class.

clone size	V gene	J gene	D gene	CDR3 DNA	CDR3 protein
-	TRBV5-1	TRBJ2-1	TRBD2	TGCGCCAGCGGGAGGACTAGCGACAATGAGCAGTTCTTC	CASGRTSDNEQFF
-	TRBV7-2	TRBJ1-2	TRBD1	TGTGCCAGCACCTTGTTTGGGGGACAGCGAACTTCTAACTATGGCTACACCTTC	CASTLFGGQRTSNYGYTF
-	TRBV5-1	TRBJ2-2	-	TGCGCCAGCAGCTTGGGAGCCAGTAACACCGGGGAGCTGTTTTTT	CASSLGASNTGELFF
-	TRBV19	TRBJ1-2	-	TGTGCCAGTAGTCGCGGACAGTCTAACTATGGCTACACCTTC	CASSRGQSNYGYTF
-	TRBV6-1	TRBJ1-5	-	TGTGCCAGCAGTGAAGCTGAGGGTTTTCATCAGCCCCAGCATTTT	CASSEAEGFHQPQHF
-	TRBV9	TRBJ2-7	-	TGTGCCAGCAGCGTGCGAGCGGGTACATCCTACGAGCAGTACTTC	CASSVRAGTSYEQYF
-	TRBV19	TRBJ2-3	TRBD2	TGTGCCAGTAGTATAGTGGGGGGGGGCACAGATACGCAGTATTTT	CASSIVGGGTDTQYF
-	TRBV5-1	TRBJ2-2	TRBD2	TGCGCCAGCAGCTCAGGGGGACTAGCGGGGGACACCGGGGAGCTGTTTTTT	CASSSGGLAGDTGELFF
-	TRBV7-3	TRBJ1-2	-	TGTGCCAGCAGCTCGTGGCCCAGAGGGAACTTCTATGGCTACACCTTC	CASSSWPRGNFYGYTF
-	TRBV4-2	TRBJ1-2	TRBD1	TGTGCCAGCAGCCAGGCCGGGGACAGGGCATTTTATGGCTACACCTTC	CASSQAGDRAFYGYTF
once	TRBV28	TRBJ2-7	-	TGTGCCACCAGAGCCGCAGGGATCCTCGAGCAGTACTTC	CATRAAGILEQYF
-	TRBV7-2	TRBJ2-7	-	TGTGCCAGCAGCCCCGGGCCTTTCAACGAGCAGTACTTC	CASSPGPFNEQYF
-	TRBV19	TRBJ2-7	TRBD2	TGTGCCAGTAGTACTAGGACTAGCTACGAGCAGTACTTC	CASSTRTSYEQYF
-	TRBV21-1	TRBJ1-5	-	TGTGCCAGCAGCAAAGCTCCTATATGGACAGGGCAAAATCAGCCCCAGCATTTT	CASSKAPIWTGQNQPQHF
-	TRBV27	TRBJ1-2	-	TGTGCCAGCAGTTCCCGGGCAGGGACCTATGGCTACACCTTC	CASSSRAGTYGYTF
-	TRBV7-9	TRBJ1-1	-	TGTGCCAGCAGCTTCTCCGGCGAGAACACTGAAGCTTTCTTT	CASSFSGENTEAFF
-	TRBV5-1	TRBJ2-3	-	TGCGCCAGCAGCTTCTTAACGGACGTATTGAGCACAGATACGCAGTATTTT	CASSFLTDVLSTDTQYF
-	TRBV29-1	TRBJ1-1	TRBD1	TGCAGCGTTGTACGGGACAGCCTCATGAACACTGAAGCTTTCTTT	CSVVRDSLMNTEAFF
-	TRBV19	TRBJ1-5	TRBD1	TGTGCCAGCAGGACCAGGAGACAGGGAGGGAGTCGGAGCAATCAGCCCCAGCATTTT	CASRTRRQGGSRSNQPQHF
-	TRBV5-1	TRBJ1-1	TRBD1	TGCGCCAGCACTATGACAGGGGGCGTTTCTGAAGCTTTCTTT	CASTMTGGVSEAFF
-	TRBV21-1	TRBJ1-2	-	TGTGCCAGCAGCAAAGGGAAGACAGGGGGCCATGGCTACACCTTC	CASSKGKTGGHGYTF
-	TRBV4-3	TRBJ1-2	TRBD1	TGCGCCAGCAGCCGGGACAGTCAATCTAACTATGGCTACACCTTC	CASSRDSQSNYGYTF
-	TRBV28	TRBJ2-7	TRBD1	TGTGCCAGCACCAGGGGGGGGACAGGGGGCTACGAGCAGTACTTC	CASTRGGTGGYEQYF
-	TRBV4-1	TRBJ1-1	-	TGCGCCAGCAGCCAAGAATCAGGGGAAGAAGCTTTCTTT	CASSQESGEEAFF
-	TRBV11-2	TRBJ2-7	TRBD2	TGTGCCAGCAGCTTAGAGAGAAGCGGGAGATACGAGCAGTACTTC	CASSLERSGRYEQYF
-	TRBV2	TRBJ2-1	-	TGTGCCAATAGACAGGCCGGCTCCTACAATGAGCAGTTCTTC	CANRQAGSYNEQFF
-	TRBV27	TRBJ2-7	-	TGTGCCAGCAGTTTATCGGTAATCGAACACGAGCAGTACTTC	CASSLSVIEHEQYF
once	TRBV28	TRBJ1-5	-	TGTGCCAGCAGTTTCAGGGATCAGCCCCAGCATTTT	CASSFRDQPQHF
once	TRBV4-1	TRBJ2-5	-	TGCGCCAGCAGCTCGACAGAGGGCTACCGTGAGACCCAGTACTTC	CASSSTEGYRETQYF
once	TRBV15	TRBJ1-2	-	TGTGCCACCAGCAGAGGGCGGGAGTCCGCTCGGGGCTACACCTTC	CATSRGRESARGYTF
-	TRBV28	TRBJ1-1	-	TGTGCCAGCAGTTTAAAGGGGGTGAACACTGAAGCTTTCTTT	CASSLKGVNTEAFF
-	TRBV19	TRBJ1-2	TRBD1	TGTGCCAGTAGTATAGGGGACAGGCGTTCTGGCTATGGCTACACCTTC	CASSIGDRRSGYGYTF
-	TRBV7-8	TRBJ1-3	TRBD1	TGTGCCAGCAGCCGGACAGGGACTGGAAACACCATATATTTT	CASSRTGTGNTIYF
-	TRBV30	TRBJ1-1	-	TGTGCCTGGGGGAGGGTCGGCACTGAAGCTTTCTTT	CAWGRVGTEAFF
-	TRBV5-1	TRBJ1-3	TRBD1	TGCGCCAGCAGAAAAACGACAGGGATCTCTGGAAACACCATATATTTT	CASRKTTGISGNTIYF
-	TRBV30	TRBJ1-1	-	TGTGCCTGGAGTGGACTGACAAGAAACACTGAAGCTTTCTTT	CAWSGLTRNTEAFF
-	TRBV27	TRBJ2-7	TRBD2	TGTGCCAGCAGTCCATCAGCGGGAGTAGTCTCCTACGAGCAGTACTTC	CASSPSAGVVSYEQYF
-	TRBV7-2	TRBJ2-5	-	TGTGCCAGCAGCAAACACTCGTCGCGGGGCTTAGAGACCCAGTACTTC	CASSKHSSRGLETQYF
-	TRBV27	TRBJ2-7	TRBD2	TGTGCCAGCAGCCGAGAGCGGGGGACCTCCTACGAGCAGTACTTC	CASSRERGTSYEQYF
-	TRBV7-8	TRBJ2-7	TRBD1	TGTGCCAGCAGCTCAGGAGCGGACAGGAGGTACGAGCAGTACTTC	CASSSGADRRYEQYF
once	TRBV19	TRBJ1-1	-	TGTGCCACCCCGTGGATGGGCGATGAAAGAGGCACTGAAGCTTTCTTT	CATPWMGDERGTEAFF
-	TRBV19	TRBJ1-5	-	TGTGCCAGTAGTTACAGCAATCAGCCCCAGCATTTT	CASSYSNQPQHF
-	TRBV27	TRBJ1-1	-	TGTGCCAGCAGTTTATCCTGGGACGACACTGAAGCTTTCTTT	CASSLSWDDTEAFF